Listed below are T cell receptor beta chains from one sample, sequenced in a study of T cells after yellow fever vaccination. Each CDR3 protein gets one entry after TCRdb re-called the 5' RACE reads with MiXCR. The repertoire holds nearly 550,000 distinct CDR3 sequences, 15% to 20% seen once, with roughly an eighth in the top ten. This specimen consisted of PBMCs, obtained 15 days after the yellow fever booster vaccination. All receptors derive from a young man who received the YFV17D yellow fever vaccine. The conserved cysteine and the conserved F or W are not part of the CDR3 here. Each record gives: V gene, J gene, CDR3 protein.

v_call: TRBV29-1; j_call: TRBJ2-7; cdr3_aa: SVEGGQGFNEQY
v_call: TRBV29-1; j_call: TRBJ1-5; cdr3_aa: SVKSQGGNQPQH
v_call: TRBV5-1; j_call: TRBJ2-5; cdr3_aa: ASRKGSQETQY
v_call: TRBV6-2/TRBV6-3; j_call: TRBJ2-3; cdr3_aa: ASRYDRGSPGATDTQY
v_call: TRBV28; j_call: TRBJ2-2; cdr3_aa: ASRLAGIANTGELF
v_call: TRBV6-2/TRBV6-3; j_call: TRBJ1-5; cdr3_aa: ASSYGSGQPQH
v_call: TRBV11-1; j_call: TRBJ1-2; cdr3_aa: ASSSGEGKSGINYGYT
v_call: TRBV5-1; j_call: TRBJ2-7; cdr3_aa: ASSLGTSGRAGSYEQY
v_call: TRBV7-9; j_call: TRBJ2-7; cdr3_aa: ASSLAGDGPYS
v_call: TRBV5-1; j_call: TRBJ2-3; cdr3_aa: ASSLDFTSTDTQY
v_call: TRBV6-4; j_call: TRBJ2-3; cdr3_aa: AIHMSMIPRDTQY
v_call: TRBV11-2; j_call: TRBJ2-7; cdr3_aa: ASSPIRDSLAKKGYEQY
v_call: TRBV14; j_call: TRBJ2-1; cdr3_aa: ASSQASSGWSEQF
v_call: TRBV5-1; j_call: TRBJ2-7; cdr3_aa: ASSLGPGGPREQY
v_call: TRBV6-5; j_call: TRBJ2-3; cdr3_aa: ASSFFGTDTQY
v_call: TRBV29-1; j_call: TRBJ2-5; cdr3_aa: SVSSPETQY
v_call: TRBV20-1; j_call: TRBJ2-4; cdr3_aa: SARVPGTGDNIQY
v_call: TRBV6-5; j_call: TRBJ2-7; cdr3_aa: ASSFRDRGVYEQY
v_call: TRBV10-3; j_call: TRBJ2-2; cdr3_aa: ALAGPNTGELF
v_call: TRBV7-2; j_call: TRBJ2-1; cdr3_aa: ASSLDFDSSYNEQF
v_call: TRBV5-1; j_call: TRBJ2-1; cdr3_aa: ASSLDLAGSYEQF
v_call: TRBV5-1; j_call: TRBJ2-7; cdr3_aa: ASSLGLQEAYEQY
v_call: TRBV3-1; j_call: TRBJ2-7; cdr3_aa: ASSQVAREQY
v_call: TRBV4-3; j_call: TRBJ2-3; cdr3_aa: ASSQEALAWDTQY
v_call: TRBV7-2; j_call: TRBJ2-7; cdr3_aa: AHKRYEQY
v_call: TRBV19; j_call: TRBJ2-7; cdr3_aa: ASSTFKGPAGEQY
v_call: TRBV5-6; j_call: TRBJ2-1; cdr3_aa: ASSPGLAGVSYNEQF
v_call: TRBV6-2/TRBV6-3; j_call: TRBJ2-7; cdr3_aa: ASSWDQYEQY
v_call: TRBV5-1; j_call: TRBJ2-3; cdr3_aa: ASSAGASGRDTQY
v_call: TRBV6-4; j_call: TRBJ2-2; cdr3_aa: ASSVERSNTGELF
v_call: TRBV5-4; j_call: TRBJ2-1; cdr3_aa: ATYKTATSSYNEQF